These 21 T cell receptor beta chains came from one sample sequenced in a study of tissue T cells after allogeneic stem cell transplantation. Using immunoSEQ multiplex PCR, the repertoire was profiled, and TCRdb retains in-frame clones only, with some absent. The sample holds about 10,000 clones, 65% seen once. The sample in question was tissue from the stomach, obtained at autopsy. The receptor set was obtained from a male donor aged 60 or over with lung cancer.

V and J are TRBV29-1 and TRBJ1-1; no definite D call. Germline CDR1 SQVTM, CDR2 ANQGSEA. The CDR3 has 12 amino acids. Trimming cost V 6 bases and J 2 bases, with 10 bases left between them. This CDR3 reads CSVGWRNTEAFF. The CDR3 region has the DNA TGCAGCGTGGGATGGAGAAACACTGAAGCTTTCTTT.

This chain's CDR3 is CASSDSRQGPNQPQHF. The CDR3 nucleotides read TGTGCCAGCAGTGACTCTCGGCAGGGGCCTAATCAGCCCCAGCATTTT. This chain uses TRBV6-4 with TRBJ1-5; TRBD1 is a possible D gene (6 bases). The CDR3 is 16 residues long. Trimming cost V 0 bases and J 4 bases, with 13 bases left between them. CDR1 MRHNA and CDR2 SNTAGT come from the germline V gene.

This clone is termed medium-sized (0.01 to 0.1%). The chain couples TRBV7-8 to TRBJ2-7; D could derive from TRBD1 or TRBD2 (5 bases each). Germline CDR1 and CDR2: SGHVS and FQNEAQ. Trimming stripped 5 bases from V and 6 bases from J, with 14 bases between. The CDR3 extends over 13 amino acids. The CDR3 sequence: CASSRDGPGEQYF. The CDR3, as DNA: TGTGCCAGCAGCCGGGACGGGCCCGGCGAGCAGTACTTC.

The chain is built from TRBV4-3 and TRBJ2-2; a possible D gene is TRBD2 (5 bases). Germline V lookup: CDR1 LGHNA, CDR2 YSLEER. V lost 0 bases and J lost 6, with 11 bases in between. The CDR3 is 15 amino acids. CDR3 bases: TGCGCCAGCAGCCAAGATGAGGGCACCCCCGGGGAGCTGTTTTTT. The encoded protein is CASSQDEGTPGELFF.

The chain couples TRBV9 to TRBJ2-2; 8 bases fit TRBD1. Germline trimming cut 7 bases from V and 3 bases from J; bases unmatched to any gene: 8. CDR3 length equals 15 residues. The germline V gene has CDR1 SGDLS and CDR2 YYNGEE. The CDR3 DNA sequence: TGTGCCAGCGCCGGACAGGGAAGCCACACCGGGGAGCTGTTTTTT. It is translated as CASAGQGSHTGELFF.

The chain carries TRBV7-2 and TRBJ2-1; 7 bases line up with TRBD1. From germline, CDR1 is SGHTA and CDR2 FQGNSA. This CDR3 is built from 16 residues. With 8 bases clipped from V and 0 bases from J, the junction kept 10 bases outside the gene matches. The CDR3 region is CASGLAGTASYNEQFF. As DNA, the CDR3 is TGTGCCAGCGGACTCGCCGGGACAGCCTCCTACAATGAGCAGTTCTTC.

This chain connects TRBV5-1 to TRBJ2-1, with 8 bases lining up with TRBD1. The trim removed 2 bases at V and 5 bases at J, leaving 6 bases unmatched. The CDR3 extends over 15 amino acids. Germline CDR1 SGHRS, CDR2 YFSETQ. The CDR3 loop is CASSLQGVENNEQFF. DNA for the CDR3: TGCGCCAGCAGCTTACAGGGGGTAGAGAACAATGAGCAGTTCTTC. The full variable domain, with the rest looked up from reference TRBV5-1 and TRBJ2-1, is KAGVTQTPRYLIKTRGQQVTLSCSPISGHRSVSWYQQTPGQGLQFLFEYFSETQRNKGNFPGRFSGRQFSNSRSEMNVSTLELGDSALYLCASSLQGVENNEQFFGPGTRLTVL.

This clone was counted once. V usage is TRBV4-3 and J usage is TRBJ1-6; D is uncertain. The CDR3 runs to 15 residues. In germline, CDR1 is LGHNA, CDR2 YSLEER. Deletions cut 0 bases from V and 7 bases from J, with 10 bases between. The CDR3 loop reads CASSQESGVNSPLHF. CDR3 nucleotide sequence: TGCGCCAGCAGCCAAGAATCAGGAGTAAATTCACCCCTCCACTTT.

This clone was recorded a few times. This chain connects TRBV29-1 to TRBJ2-7, with D tentatively TRBD1 (5 bases). Trimming removed 2 bases at V and 6 bases at J, with 14 bases between. Looked up from germline, CDR1 is SQVTM and CDR2 is ANQGSEA. CDR3 length: 13 amino acids. CDR3 amino acids: CSVERVSRGEQYF. In DNA, the CDR3 is TGCAGCGTTGAAAGAGTGTCAAGGGGCGAGCAGTACTTC.

This clone occurred once. This rearrangement joins TRBV4-1 to TRBJ2-5, with TRBD1 matching 7 bases. Germline V lookup: CDR1 MGHRA, CDR2 YSYEKL. The V segment lost 0 bases and the J segment 7 bases; nucleotides outside the gene matches: 11. The CDR3 length is 16 residues. The chain's CDR3 is CASSQELHTGARTQYF. In nucleotides, the CDR3 is TGCGCCAGCAGCCAAGAGCTTCATACAGGGGCGAGGACCCAGTACTTC.

The rearrangement joins TRBV9 to TRBJ1-2, with D tentatively TRBD1 (5 bases). V lost 6 bases and J 7 bases, leaving 16 bases between the germline ends. Germline CDR1 and CDR2: SGDLS and YYNGEE. The CDR3 spans 13 residues. The CDR3 coding sequence is TGTGCCAGCAATCTAGACGGGGGAAGTGGCTACACCTTC. This sequence encodes CASNLDGGSGYTF.

The V call is TRBV19, the J call TRBJ2-5, with D perhaps matching TRBD1 or TRBD2 (6 bases each). Germline V CDR1 and CDR2: LNHDA, SQIVND (reference sequence). Trimming took off 3 bases at V and 10 bases at J, with 12 bases between the two ends. The CDR3 has 12 residues. As DNA, the CDR3 is TGTGCCAGTAGTATGGAGGGGGTCGACCAGTACTTC. This encodes CASSMEGVDQYF.

This clone has a single count. A junction boundary mismatches the germline segment, possibly from a read error. The identical CDR3 is also encoded by other nucleotide sequences in the sample. V is TRBV20-1 and J is TRBJ1-4; D unresolved. CDR3 length: 12 residues. The germline gives CDR1 DFQATT, CDR2 SNEGSKA (reference sequence). CDR3 residues: CSASAGREKLFF. Here the CDR3 DNA reads TGTAGTGCTAGTGCCGGGCGTGAAAAACTGTTTTTT.

This clone was counted between two and nine times. The rearrangement joins TRBV7-8 to TRBJ2-2; D is tentatively TRBD1 or TRBD2 (6 bases each). Germline assignment: CDR1 SGHVS and CDR2 FQNEAQ. Trimming took 2 bases from V and 6 from J, leaving 19 bases between them. CDR3 length equals 17 residues. For the CDR3, the DNA is TGTGCCAGCAGCTTACTCGGGGGCAAAACAATCGCCGGGGAGCTGTTTTTT. Protein product: CASSLLGGKTIAGELFF.

The gene calls are TRBV19 and TRBJ2-1; D not certain. The CDR3 has 15 residues. CDR1 is LNHDA, CDR2 SQIVND, per germline (reference sequence). V lost 7 bases to trimming and J lost 1 base, with 14 bases between them. In DNA form, the CDR3 reads TGTGCCAGTATTGACGTACCGGCTTCCTACAATGAGCAGTTCTTC. This encodes CASIDVPASYNEQFF. The variable domain in full, completed from reference TRBV19 and TRBJ2-1, reads DGGITQSPKYLFRKEGQNVTLSCEQNLNHDAMYWYRQDPGQGLRLIYYSQIVNDFQKGDIAEGYSVSREKKESFPLTVTSAQKNPTAFYLCASIDVPASYNEQFFGPGTRLTVL.

In its sample, this clone was seen a few times. V is TRBV28 and J is TRBJ2-3; 11 bases fit TRBD2. J gave up 3 bases and V 2 bases, and 1 base lay outside the gene matches. The CDR3 extends over 15 amino acids. CDR1 is MDHEN, CDR2 SYDVKM, per germline. The CDR3 spells CASSLLAGGTDTQYF. CDR3 bases: TGTGCCAGCAGTTTACTAGCGGGAGGAACAGATACGCAGTATTTT.

The chain employs TRBV27 and TRBJ1-2; TRBD1 aligns across 8 bases. CDR3 size: 16 residues. The germline gives CDR1 MNHEY, CDR2 SMNVEV (reference sequence). V lost 1 base to trimming and J lost 5 bases; unmatched junction nucleotides: 9. The CDR3 sequence: CASSLYARQGRYGYTF. The CDR3 DNA reads TGTGCCAGCAGTTTATATGCCAGACAGGGGAGGTATGGCTACACCTTC.

V is TRBV5-1 and J is TRBJ1-1; D remains ambiguous. The V gene's germline CDR1 is SGHRS and CDR2 YFSETQ. The CDR3 sequence is 11 residues long. Trimming took 7 bases from V and 5 from J, leaving 9 bases between them. The CDR3 region has the DNA TGCGCCAGCCAGCTTGGTACTGAAGCTTTCTTT. Its translation: CASQLGTEAFF.

This rearrangement joins TRBV6-5 to TRBJ1-1; D remains unclear. The CDR3 has 12 residues. With 7 bases removed from V and 1 base from J, the gap between germline ends came to 7 bases. Germline V lookup: CDR1 MNHEY, CDR2 SVGAGI. Here the CDR3 DNA reads TGTGCCAGCACGATGACGAACACTGAAGCTTTCTTT. This sequence encodes CASTMTNTEAFF.

The chain joins TRBV5-6 to TRBJ1-5, with no clear D. The CDR3 has 12 amino acids. V lost 5 bases and J lost 6, with 9 bases in between. CDR1 is SGHDT and CDR2 is YYEEEE in the germline V gene. CDR3 sequence: CASSTLRQPQHF. The CDR3 region has the DNA TGTGCCAGCAGTACACTACGTCAGCCCCAGCATTTT.

The genes are TRBV28 and TRBJ2-1; no firm D call. This CDR3 comprises 13 residues. V was shortened by 6 bases and J by 10 bases, with 16 bases between the two germline ends. Germline assignment: CDR1 MDHEN and CDR2 SYDVKM. This CDR3 reads CASSPRLNGEQFF. CDR3 nucleotides: TGTGCCAGCAGCCCCCGACTCAACGGGGAGCAGTTCTTC.